A selection of T cell receptor beta chains follows, all from one sample in a study of cytomegalovirus exposure and HLA in healthy donors. Assay used: immunoSEQ multiplex PCR; TCRdb lists only in-frame clones, some missing. The sample holds roughly 230,000 clones, 90% seen once. Sequenced material: PBMCs. These receptors were obtained from a woman aged 25 to 39 in good health and CMV-seronegative. The CDR3 runs from the conserved cysteine through the conserved F or W. The D gene is left open where the match is weak. Clone size, where shown, is once, few, many, or a class for clones that have expanded.

d_call | j_call | clone_size | v_call | cdr3_nt | cdr3_aa
- | TRBJ2-7 | - | TRBV11-2 | TGTGCCAGCAGCGCTGACAGTTCCTCCTACGAGCAGTACTTC | CASSADSSSYEQYF
TRBD2 | TRBJ2-4 | - | TRBV6-4 | TGTGCCAGCAGTGATCGCGGACCGGGACTAGTCGTAAGTCGGAACATTCAGTACTTC | CASSDRGPGLVVSRNIQYF
- | TRBJ2-7 | - | TRBV4-2 | TGTGCCAGCAGCCTTCGGGATTACGAGCAGTACTTC | CASSLRDYEQYF
- | TRBJ1-3 | - | TRBV30 | TGTGCCTGGAGTAGCGTCCGCCCTGGAAACACCATATATTTT | CAWSSVRPGNTIYF
- | TRBJ2-3 | - | TRBV7-9 | TGTGCCAGCAGCGACAAGGGCGGCAGGGTGGTAGATACGCAGTATTTT | CASSDKGGRVVDTQYF
- | TRBJ1-2 | - | TRBV7-2 | TGTGCCAGCAGCTTAGCTTCTGGCGGGGGCTACACCTTC | CASSLASGGGYTF
- | TRBJ1-4 | few | TRBV19 | TGTGCCAGTAGTATCGGTGGGACGGAGAGTGAAAAACTGTTTTTT | CASSIGGTESEKLFF
TRBD2 | TRBJ2-2 | once | TRBV7-9 | TGTGCCAGCAGCAAGACAACTAGCGGGAGTTACACCGGGGAGCTGTTTTTT | CASSKTTSGSYTGELFF
- | TRBJ2-6 | few | TRBV2 | TGTGCCAGCAGTGTCTCTGGGGCCAACGTCCTGACTTTC | CASSVSGANVLTF
TRBD2 | TRBJ2-2 | - | TRBV27 | TGTGCCAGCAGTTTAAGACTAGCCACCGGAACCGGGGAGCTGTTTTTT | CASSLRLATGTGELFF
TRBD1 | TRBJ2-7 | few | TRBV7-6 | TGTGCCAGCAGCTTAGCTGGGACAGGGTACGAGCAGTACTTC | CASSLAGTGYEQYF
- | TRBJ1-2 | - | TRBV9 | TGTGCCAGCAGCGTAGGCTGGGGGTTGGGCTATGGCTACACCTTC | CASSVGWGLGYGYTF